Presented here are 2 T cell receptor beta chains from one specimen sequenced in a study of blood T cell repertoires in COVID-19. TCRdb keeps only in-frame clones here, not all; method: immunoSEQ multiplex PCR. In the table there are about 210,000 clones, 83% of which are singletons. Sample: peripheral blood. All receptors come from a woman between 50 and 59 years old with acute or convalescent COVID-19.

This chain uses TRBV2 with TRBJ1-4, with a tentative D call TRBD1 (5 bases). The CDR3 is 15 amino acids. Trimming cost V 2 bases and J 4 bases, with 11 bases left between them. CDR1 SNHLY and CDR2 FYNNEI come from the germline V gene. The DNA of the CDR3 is TGTGCCAGCAGTGAAACGGGCGGGGGTAATGAAAAACTGTTTTTT. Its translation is CASSETGGGNEKLFF.

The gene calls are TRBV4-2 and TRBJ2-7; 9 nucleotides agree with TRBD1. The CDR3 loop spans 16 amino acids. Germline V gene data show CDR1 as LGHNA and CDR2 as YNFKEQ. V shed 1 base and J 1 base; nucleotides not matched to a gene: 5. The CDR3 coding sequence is TGTGCCAGCAGCCAAGGGGGGGGACAGGGTTCCTACGAGCAGTACTTC. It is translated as CASSQGGGQGSYEQYF.